Each of the 27 T cell receptor beta chains below was sequenced from the same sample in a study of metastatic and nonmetastatic thyroid tumors (dated by TCRdb to about 2020). The library was generated by PCR. The instrument given in TCRdb is Illumina HiSeq 4000. TCRdb trimmed public reads at Q25 via fastp, called clones via MiXCR and kept in-frame beta chains. In this sample the table shows 20,000 to 25,000 clones, just over 20% of which occur a single time. 25% to 35% of the sample comes from the top ten. None of the patients had been given any treatment before thyroid surgery. Source material: blood. The receptors shown here come from a female donor with papillary thyroid cancer or a benign thyroid nodule (not recorded which). Some clones in this sample may be carry-over from other donors' samples.

This clone was observed a few times. The chain combines TRBV12-3 or TRBV12-4 with TRBJ2-1, with D unclear. The V gene lost 4 bases and the J gene lost 8 bases, with 15 bases spanning the gap. The CDR3 totals 14 residues. CDR3 residues: CASSSGPPWYEQFF. Here the CDR3 DNA reads TGTGCCAGCAGTTCCGGGCCCCCGTGGTATGAGCAGTTCTTC.

This clone appeared a few times. The chain couples TRBV27 to TRBJ2-7; D might be TRBD1 or TRBD2, each matching 5 bases. Deletions cut 4 bases from V and 3 bases from J, with 22 bases between. The CDR3 covers 17 residues. Per germline, CDR1 MNHEY and CDR2 SMNVEV (reference sequence). The CDR3: CASSSDVGGNGVYEQYF. CDR3 nucleotide sequence: TGTGCCAGCAGTTCGGACGTTGGGGGAAATGGGGTCTACGAGCAGTACTTC.

The V gene is TRBV20-1, the J gene TRBJ2-7, with 8 bases that match TRBD2. The junction had 6 bases not matched to a gene; V was cut back by 2 bases and J by 0 bases. Germline V gene sequence: CDR1 DFQATT, CDR2 SNEGSKA (reference sequence). The CDR3 length is 15 residues. The CDR3 nucleotides read TGCAGTGCTAGAACCGCTAGCGGGTCCTCCTACGAGCAGTACTTC. Its translation: CSARTASGSSYEQYF.

The chain carries TRBV15 and TRBJ2-1, with 10 bases aligning to TRBD2. CDR1 is LNHNV, CDR2 YYDKDF, per germline (reference sequence). The CDR3 is 16 amino acids. The trim removed 1 base at V and 5 bases at J, leaving 5 bases unmatched. The CDR3 DNA reads TGTGCCACCAGCAGAGGAGCGGGAGGGGGGAACAATGAGCAGTTCTTC. Encoded protein: CATSRGAGGGNNEQFF.

The table lists this clone with a few counts. The germline gene is not matched at one end of the junction; a read error may be the cause. The rearrangement joins TRBV12-3 or TRBV12-4 to TRBJ2-7; 7 positions agree with TRBD2. This CDR3 region has 15 residues. The CDR3: CASSLWTRVLYEEYF. Written as DNA, the CDR3 is TGTGCCAGCAGTTTATGGACTAGAGTGCTCTACGAGGAGTACTTC.

This clone was picked up many times. V and J are TRBV20-1 and TRBJ2-5, with 7 bases aligning to TRBD1. The CDR3 is 13 residues long. The V gene's germline CDR1 is DFQATT and CDR2 SNEGSKA (reference sequence). J was trimmed by 5 bases and V by 3 bases; bases with no gene match: 6. The CDR3, as DNA: TGCAGTGCTAGTGAGGGGGCGGTGGAGACCCAGTACTTC. As protein: CSASEGAVETQYF.

Note on this clone: At one boundary the junction diverges from the germline segment, which might be a read error. The gene calls are TRBV28 and TRBJ1-5, with 9 nucleotides matching TRBD1. The CDR3 consists of 16 residues. Germline CDR1 MDHEN, CDR2 SYDVKM. Here the CDR3 reads CASSQQGTGNNQPEHF. In DNA form, the CDR3 reads TGTGCCAGCAGTCAACAAGGGACAGGGAACAATCAGCCCGAGCATTTT.

Of note for this clone: The junction and the germline gene differ at one end; a read error may be behind it. The chain links TRBV11-3 to TRBJ1-1, with a possible D match to TRBD1 (5 bases). Germline CDR1 and CDR2: SGHNT and YENEEA. This CDR3 spans 13 amino acids. The CDR3 reads CASSSREKTEALF. Here the CDR3 DNA reads TGTGCCAGCAGCTCCAGGGAGAAAACTGAAGCTCTCTTT.

This clone is medium-sized by share. V is TRBV7-2 and J is TRBJ2-7; 13 bases map to TRBD2. CDR1 is SGHTA, CDR2 FQGNSA, per germline. Germline trimming cut 3 bases from V and 5 bases from J; bases unmatched to any gene: 13. The CDR3 is 18 amino acids. CDR3 nucleotides: TGTGCCAGCAGCTTGGGGATGATGATCGGACTAGCGGGGGACGAGCAGTACTTC. The encoded protein is CASSLGMMIGLAGDEQYF.

This clone was observed many times. A much more abundant neighbour one base away suggests this may be a read error. This chain connects TRBV5-1 to TRBJ1-2; the match to TRBD1 covers 7 bases. The CDR3 covers 16 residues. Per germline, CDR1 SGHRS and CDR2 YFSETQ. Here the CDR3 DNA reads TGCGCCAGCGGCTTGGAACCGGGACAGCTAGGCTATGGCTACACCTTC. As protein: CASGLEPGQLGYGYTF. Full variable domain (outside the CDR3, taken from reference TRBV5-1 and TRBJ1-2): KAGVTQTPRYLIKTRGQQVTLSCSPISGHRSVSWYQQTPGQGLQFLFEYFSETQRNKGNFPGRFSGRQFSNSRSEMNVSTLELGDSALYLCASGLEPGQLGYGYTFGSGTRLTVV.

This clone was observed many times. The V gene is TRBV10-3, the J gene TRBJ2-7, with TRBD2 matching over 10 bases. V gave up 10 bases and J gave up 3 bases; unmatched junction bases: 6. The CDR3 is 13 residues long. The V gene's germline CDR1 is ENHRY and CDR2 SYGVKD. CDR3 loop: CATTEREGYEQYF. The CDR3 region has the DNA TGTGCCACCACTGAGCGGGAGGGCTACGAGCAGTACTTC.

J is TRBJ2-7 and V is TRBV7-3; no definite D call. Germline V gene sequence: CDR1 SGHTA, CDR2 FQGTGA. Trimming cost V 2 bases and J 5 bases, with 10 bases left between them. The length of the CDR3 is 13 residues. The DNA for the CDR3 is TGTGCCAGCAGCTTAGGCCTTCGCGACGAGCAGTACTTC. It encodes CASSLGLRDEQYF.

The chain employs TRBV7-3 and TRBJ1-2, with D hard to call. The V gene lost 5 bases and the J gene lost 1 base, with 8 bases spanning the gap. CDR1 is SGHTA, CDR2 FQGTGA, per germline. The CDR3 is 13 amino acids. DNA of the CDR3: TGTGCCAGCAGCCCTGACGTTAACTATGGCTACACCTTC. Translation: CASSPDVNYGYTF. The entire variable domain, with the rest obtained from reference TRBV7-3 and TRBJ1-2, is as follows: GAGVSQTPSNKVTEKGKYVELRCDPISGHTALYWYRQSLGQGPEFLIYFQGTGAADDSGLPNDRFFAVRPEGSVSTLKIQRTERGDSAVYLCASSPDVNYGYTFGSGTRLTVV.

This clone was recorded many times. This sequence joins TRBV12-3 or TRBV12-4 and TRBJ1-2; weak D call: TRBD1 (6 bases). The CDR3 length is 14 residues. Trimming shortened V by 6 bases and J by 5 bases, and 16 bases separated the two germline ends. CDR3 sequence: CASRKGTNRYGYTF. Here the CDR3 DNA reads TGTGCCAGCAGAAAAGGGACAAATCGTTATGGCTACACCTTC.

The sample holds a few counts of this clone. The chain uses TRBV9 and TRBJ2-5, with 16 positions matching TRBD2. V lost 4 bases and J lost 1; bases outside the gene matches: 10. Germline loops: CDR1 SGDLS, CDR2 YYNGEE. This CDR3 spans 19 amino acids. DNA for the CDR3: TGTGCCAGCAGCCCGGGACTAGCGGGAGGGGGTAGGGTCCAAGAGACCCAGTACTTC. It translates to CASSPGLAGGGRVQETQYF.

This clone was counted many times. This sample includes further DNA sequences coding for the same CDR3. The rearrangement joins TRBV12-5 to TRBJ1-4, with D possibly TRBD1 on 6 matching bases. Germline CDR1 reads LGHNT; CDR2 reads FRNRAP. Trimming took off 1 base at V and 8 bases at J, with 11 bases between the two ends. The CDR3 consists of 14 residues. The CDR3 sequence: CASGLGDRREKLFF. For the CDR3, the DNA is TGTGCTAGTGGTTTGGGCGACAGGCGGGAAAAACTGTTTTTT.

The genes are TRBV11-2 and TRBJ2-1; TRBD2 matches 10 bases. The CDR3 extends over 17 amino acids. With 2 bases clipped from V and 7 bases from J, the junction kept 11 bases outside the gene matches. Germline V gives CDR1 SGHAT, CDR2 FQNNGV. CDR3 sequence reads: CASSLKSGRVLVNEQFF. The CDR3 DNA reads TGTGCCAGCAGCTTAAAAAGCGGGAGGGTTTTAGTAAATGAGCAGTTCTTC.

This clone has more than one count but fewer than ten. The J gene is TRBJ2-7, the V gene TRBV6-2 or TRBV6-3; D is perhaps TRBD1 or TRBD2 (6 bases each). The germline V gene has CDR1 MNHEY and CDR2 SVGEGT. V lost 7 bases, J lost 6 bases, and 16 bases lay in between. This CDR3 has 13 amino acids. CDR3 DNA: TGTGCCAGCATTCCATGGAGGGGGAGCGAGCAGTACTTC. Translating it yields CASIPWRGSEQYF.

Ten or more counts support this clone. The chain is built from TRBV7-9 and TRBJ2-1; D not resolved. This CDR3 is built from 12 residues. Germline V gene lookup returns CDR1 SEHNR and CDR2 FQNEAQ (reference sequence). Between the trimmed V and J ends, which lost 5 bases and 8 bases, there was a span of 10 bases. CDR3 in amino acids: CASSPRWDEQFF. CDR3 in DNA: TGTGCCAGCAGCCCTCGGTGGGATGAGCAGTTCTTC.

The J gene is TRBJ2-7, the V gene TRBV11-2, with a tentative D call TRBD2 (6 bases). V lost 5 bases and J 6 bases, leaving 20 bases between the germline ends. Germline lookup yields CDR1 SGHAT and CDR2 FQNNGV. This CDR3 region has 15 residues. The CDR3 DNA sequence: TGTGCCAGCAGCACAAATAGGCGGGGTTTGTCCGAGCAGTACTTC. Residues: CASSTNRRGLSEQYF.

By share of the sample, this clone is medium-sized. This chain joins TRBV6-2 or TRBV6-3 and TRBJ1-1, with D possibly being TRBD1 (5 bases). Trimming removed 7 bases from V and 5 bases from J, with 23 bases in between. This CDR3 has 16 residues. Germline loops: CDR1 MNHEY, CDR2 SVGEGT. This CDR3 is CASIKSRGEGRTEAFF. Here the CDR3 DNA reads TGTGCCAGCATCAAAAGTCGGGGGGAGGGGAGAACTGAAGCTTTCTTT.

This clone was detected ten times or more. A much larger clone differs from this one at a single base, so this may be a read error. The same CDR3 also results from other DNA sequences found in this sample. The chain's CDR3 is CASGGQYNSPLHF. The CDR3 bases are TGTGCCAGCGGTGGACAGTATAATTCGCCCCTCCACTTT. The chain links TRBV6-1 to TRBJ1-6; TRBD1 might be the D (6 bases). The CDR3 runs 13 residues. From germline, CDR1 is MNHNS and CDR2 SASEGT.

Notes on this clone: With a much larger clone just one base away, this may be a read error. The rearrangement uses TRBV9 and TRBJ1-5; 7 bases line up with TRBD1. CDR1 is SGDLS and CDR2 is YYNGEE in the germline V gene. The CDR3 loop spans 15 amino acids. V dropped 5 bases and J dropped 4; count of bases not matched to a gene: 9. Here the CDR3 reads CASRVRGQLNQPQHF. In DNA form, the CDR3 reads TGTGCCAGCAGAGTAAGGGGACAGCTGAATCAGCCCCAGCATTTT.

Many counts were recorded for this clone. This chain connects TRBV6-2 or TRBV6-3 to TRBJ2-1; TRBD2 agrees at 11 bases. The length of the CDR3 is 17 residues. The V and J ends lost 0 bases and 3 bases, in that order; junction bases with no gene match: 4. Germline CDR1 is MNHEY and CDR2 is SVGEGT. This CDR3 is CASSYSPTSGIYNEQFF. The CDR3, as DNA: TGTGCCAGCAGTTACTCCCCGACTAGCGGGATCTACAATGAGCAGTTCTTC.

The table lists this clone with a few counts. The chain has TRBV28 and TRBJ2-3, with D perhaps matching TRBD1 (6 bases). The CDR3 totals 15 residues. Trimming left V 5 bases short and J 3 bases short, with 15 bases between. Germline loops: CDR1 MDHEN, CDR2 SYDVKM. The CDR3 reads CASSPLGARTDTQYF. Written as DNA, the CDR3 is TGTGCCAGCAGTCCCCTGGGGGCTAGGACAGATACGCAGTATTTT.

This clone is labeled medium-sized (0.01 to 0.1%). This chain joins TRBV28 and TRBJ2-6, with TRBD1 matching over 10 bases. Looked up from germline, CDR1 is MDHEN and CDR2 is SYDVKM. This CDR3 region has 21 residues. V lost 5 bases and J lost 0; bases outside the gene matches: 16. The CDR3 DNA sequence: TGTGCCAGCAGTCACCGGACAGGGGGGTTTCCTAGAAGCTCTGGGGCCAACGTCCTGACTTTC. Amino acid sequence: CASSHRTGGFPRSSGANVLTF.

There are many counts of this clone. The chain combines TRBV20-1 with TRBJ2-7; tentatively, D is TRBD2 (5 bases). CDR1 and CDR2 from the germline V gene are DFQATT and SNEGSKA (reference sequence). The CDR3 contains 13 residues. Trimming pared 4 bases from V and 6 bases from J, leaving 16 bases between. This chain's CDR3 is CSATAADPSEQYF. The CDR3 bases are TGCAGTGCTACTGCAGCGGACCCCAGCGAGCAGTACTTC.